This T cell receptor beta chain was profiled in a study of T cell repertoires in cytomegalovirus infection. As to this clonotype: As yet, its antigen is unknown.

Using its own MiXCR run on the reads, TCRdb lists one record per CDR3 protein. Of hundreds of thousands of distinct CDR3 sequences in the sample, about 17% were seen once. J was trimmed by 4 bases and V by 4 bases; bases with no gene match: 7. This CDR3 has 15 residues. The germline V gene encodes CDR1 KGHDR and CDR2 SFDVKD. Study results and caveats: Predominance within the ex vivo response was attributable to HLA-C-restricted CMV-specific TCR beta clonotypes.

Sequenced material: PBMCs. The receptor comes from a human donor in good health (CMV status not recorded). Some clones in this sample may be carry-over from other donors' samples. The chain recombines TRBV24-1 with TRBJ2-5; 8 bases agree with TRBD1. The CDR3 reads CATSEPDRDSETQYF. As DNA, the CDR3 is TGTGCCACCAGTGAACCGGACAGGGATTCAGAGACCCAGTACTTC.